The clone carrying this T cell receptor beta chain was recorded many times. The antigen is not known. The data are from a study of T-cell reconstitution after alpha-beta-depleted transplantation in children. Points from the study as a whole: TCRbeta diversity was high at day 60 in some patients (a result of surviving recipient T cells and thymic progenitors). Fresh T-cell production supplied most of the T-cell counts and diversity seen one year after transplant. The study reportedly traced alpha-beta T cells about two months after transplant to several hundred expanded graft clones.

V was cut by 1 base and J by 1 base, with 4 bases left in between. This CDR3 spans 13 amino acids. Unique molecular identifiers were used in preparing the TCRbeta library. TCRdb analysed the PCR reads with MiXCR anew, one entry per CDR3 protein. The sample lists about 300,000 distinct CDR3 sequences; less than 9.5% were seen once. The sample was peripheral blood, taken 360 days after TCRalphabeta/CD19-depleted stem cell transplant. This TCR derives from a female patient between 2 and 15 years old who had a stem cell transplant for Fanconi anemia, so the T cells may come from the graft donor. The rearrangement uses TRBV12-3 or TRBV12-4 and TRBJ1-2; D is undetermined. The CDR3 region has the DNA TGTGCCAGCAGTTTAGAGAGTAACTATGGCTACACCTTC. Encoded protein: CASSLESNYGYTF.